This T cell receptor (beta chain) was captured by sequencing in a study of blood T cell repertoires in COVID-19. This clone has only a few counts. In the study's own analysis: Estimation of nucleated cell counts relied on the amplification of reference gene primers. Libraries were prepared by immunoSEQ multiplex PCR; TCRdb keeps only in-frame clonotypes and omits some of them. The DNA gave D and trimming, while V, J and clone size come from that table. The sample lists approximately 120,000 clones, 79% occurring once. V was clipped by 3 bases and J by 6 bases, with 18 bases between them. The CDR3 is 17 amino acids. Germline-derived CDR1 and CDR2 are MNHEY and SMNVEV (reference sequence).

This TCR was recovered from a man aged 40-50 years with active or convalescent COVID-19. The gene calls are TRBV27 and TRBJ1-6; D unresolved. The sequencing sample was made of peripheral blood. The CDR3 DNA sequence: TGTGCCAGCAGTTTCCTCCCTCCAGGACGGGGTAATTCACCCCTCCACTTT. It translates to CASSFLPPGRGNSPLHF.